This entry features one T cell receptor beta chain sequence. Its target antigen remains unknown. A read error may produce the germline difference seen at one junction end. The CDR3 numbers 12 residues from cysteine through phenylalanine. The entry retains the CDR3 DNA only, 36 bases that are in frame from base 1. The germline V gene encodes CDR1 MNHEY and CDR2 SMNVEV (reference sequence). In Seattle, one collaborating source enrolled patients while the infection was active and tracked those patients longitudinally over the course of disease. Whole blood was collected in K2EDTA tubes by collaborating institutions according to the institutions' own protocols. For TCRbeta analysis, collaborators shipped samples as frozen whole blood, isolated PBMCs, or DNA extracted from either of those sample types. This sample was included in a study of blood T cell repertoires in COVID-19 (TCRdb year 2020). A note on the overall study: Samples covering the acute and convalescent phases of COVID-19 were provided by collaborators in the United States, Italy and Spain. HLA class I and class II types, where available, came from metadata supplied by the sample provider rather than from assay-based typing. The repertoires were released in a freely available public database intended as a resource for research on the immune response to SARS-CoV-2. Deeply sampled blood TCRbeta repertoires from subjects exposed to, actively infected with, or recovered from COVID-19 were included in the dataset. The prospective study material was composed of cDNA or gDNA derived from T cells, B-cell-depleted T cells, or PBMCs. The samples were drawn from two sources: the first 160 participants of the ongoing ImmuneRACE study, and over 1,000 subjects contributed by 6 global collaborators. The sample metadata nearly always contained a de-identified subject ID, COVID-19 status, age in years and sex. Findings and caveats that apply to the study as a whole: Clinical and demographic metadata were provided uncurated, with the amount varying by source and participant.

TCRbeta CDR3 regions were amplified from genomic DNA using the immunoSEQ Assay, a bias-controlled multiplex PCR. The paper's data handling went like this. The number of nucleated cells in each sample was estimated from the amplification of reference gene primers within the assay. Sequence reads were collapsed and filtered to measure the absolute abundance of every unique TCRbeta CDR3 rearrangement. For each sample, productive Simpson clonality was calculated as the square root of Simpson's diversity index across productive rearrangements. This is the immuneACCESS table as TCRdb keeps it, with only in-frame sequences that have V and J called. A part of the clones is gone; compared with another copy, unresolved V genes explain less than half, and the rest is unexplained. The V and J calls and clone size come from that table; D and trimming were worked out from the DNA. In all, the sample holds roughly 160,000 clones, and 84% of those were seen once. Roughly 2.7% of the sample is in the top ten clones.

The TCR originated in a woman of 80 years or more with COVID-19, enrolled during active disease. Sequenced material: peripheral blood. This receptor chain uses TRBV27 and TRBJ2-7; TRBD2 could be the D gene, as 5 bases match. CDR3 reads: CASSSWTLEEYF. At the DNA level, the sequence is TGTGCCAGCAGTTCCTGGACTCTCGAGGAGTACTTC.